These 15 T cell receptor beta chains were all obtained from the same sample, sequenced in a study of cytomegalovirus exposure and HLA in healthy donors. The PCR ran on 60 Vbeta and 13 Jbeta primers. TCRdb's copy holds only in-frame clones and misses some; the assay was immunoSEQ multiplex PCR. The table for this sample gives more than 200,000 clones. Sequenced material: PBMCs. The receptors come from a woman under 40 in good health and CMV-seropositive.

The CDR3 DNA follows: TGCGCCAGCAGCTCCGACAGGCATCCCTACGAGCAGTACTTC. Translation: CASSSDRHPYEQYF. The chain links TRBV5-1 to TRBJ2-7, with a possible D match to TRBD1 (6 bases). Germline V gene sequence: CDR1 SGHRS, CDR2 YFSETQ. The CDR3 is 14 amino acids. V lost 3 bases and J lost 2, with 12 bases in between.

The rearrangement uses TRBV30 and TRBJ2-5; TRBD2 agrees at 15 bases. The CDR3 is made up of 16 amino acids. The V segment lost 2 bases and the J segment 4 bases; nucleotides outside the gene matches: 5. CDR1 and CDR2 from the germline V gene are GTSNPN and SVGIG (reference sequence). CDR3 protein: CAWSWGLAGGRETQYF. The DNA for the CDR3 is TGTGCCTGGAGTTGGGGACTAGCGGGAGGTCGAGAGACCCAGTACTTC. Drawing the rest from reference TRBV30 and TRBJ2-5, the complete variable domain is SQTIHQWPATLVQPVGSPLSLECTVEGTSNPNLYWYRQAAGRGLQLLFYSVGIGQISSEVPQNLSASRPQDRQFILSSKKLLLSDSGFYLCAWSWGLAGGRETQYFGPGTRLLVL.

In DNA, the CDR3 is TGTGCCATCAGTGAGGCGAACTACAATGAGCAGTTCTTC. Translated, it gives CAISEANYNEQFF. The chain is built from TRBV10-3 and TRBJ2-1; no clear D. The ends were cut back, 2 bases at V and 3 bases at J, with 5 bases in the middle. The CDR3 runs 13 residues. CDR1 is ENHRY and CDR2 is SYGVKD in the germline V gene.

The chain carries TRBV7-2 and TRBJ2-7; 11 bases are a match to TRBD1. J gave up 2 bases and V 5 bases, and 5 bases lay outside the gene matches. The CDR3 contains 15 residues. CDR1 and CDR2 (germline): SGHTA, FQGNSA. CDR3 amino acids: CASSTGQGAAYEQYF. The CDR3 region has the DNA TGTGCCAGCAGCACCGGACAGGGGGCAGCCTACGAGCAGTACTTC.

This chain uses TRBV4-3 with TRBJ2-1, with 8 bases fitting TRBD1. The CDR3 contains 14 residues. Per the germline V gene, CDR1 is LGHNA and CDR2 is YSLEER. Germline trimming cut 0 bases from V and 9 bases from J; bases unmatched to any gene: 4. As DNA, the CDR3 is TGCGCCAGCAGCCAAGATAAGACAGGGGCTGAGCAGTTCTTC. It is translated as CASSQDKTGAEQFF.

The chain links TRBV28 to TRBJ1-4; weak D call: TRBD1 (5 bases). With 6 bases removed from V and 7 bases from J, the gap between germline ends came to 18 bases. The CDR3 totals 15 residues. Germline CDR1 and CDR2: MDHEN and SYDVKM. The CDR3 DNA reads TGTGCCAGCAGGACCTTGGGGGGTGTGAGTGAAAAACTGTTTTTT. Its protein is CASRTLGGVSEKLFF.

The CDR3 region has the DNA TGTGCCAGCAGCTCCCGAGGGACTTTGCAAGAGACCCAGTACTTC. Its translation: CASSSRGTLQETQYF. The V and J genes are TRBV7-9 and TRBJ2-5; TRBD2 might be the D (6 bases). CDR3 length: 15 residues. V gave up 4 bases and J gave up 2 bases, with 14 bases separating them. The germline V gene has CDR1 SEHNR and CDR2 FQNEAQ (reference sequence).

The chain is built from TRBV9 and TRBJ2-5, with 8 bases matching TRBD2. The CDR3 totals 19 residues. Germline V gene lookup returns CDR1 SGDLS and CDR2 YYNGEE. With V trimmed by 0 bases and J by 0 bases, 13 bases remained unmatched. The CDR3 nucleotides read TGTGCCAGCAGCGTAGGACGGGGGGGACTAGTTCTAAACCAAGAGACCCAGTACTTC. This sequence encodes CASSVGRGGLVLNQETQYF.

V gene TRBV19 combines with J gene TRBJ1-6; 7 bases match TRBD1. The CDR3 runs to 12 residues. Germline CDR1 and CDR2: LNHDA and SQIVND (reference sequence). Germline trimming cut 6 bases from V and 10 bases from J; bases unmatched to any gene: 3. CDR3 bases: TGTGCCAGTAGGTTACAGGGGTCACCCCTCCACTTT. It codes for CASRLQGSPLHF.

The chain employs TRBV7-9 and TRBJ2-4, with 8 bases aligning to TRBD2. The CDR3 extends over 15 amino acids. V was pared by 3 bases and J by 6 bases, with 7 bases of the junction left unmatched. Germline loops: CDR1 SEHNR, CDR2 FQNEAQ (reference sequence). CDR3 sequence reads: CASSLGTSKLNIQYF. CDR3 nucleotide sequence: TGTGCCAGCAGCTTGGGGACTAGTAAGTTAAACATTCAGTACTTC.

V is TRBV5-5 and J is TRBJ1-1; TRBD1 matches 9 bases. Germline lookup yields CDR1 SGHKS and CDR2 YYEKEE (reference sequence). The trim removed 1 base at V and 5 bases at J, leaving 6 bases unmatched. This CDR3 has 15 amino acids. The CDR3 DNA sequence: TGTGCCAGCAGCTTGTCGGGACAGGGTACTACTGAAGCTTTCTTT. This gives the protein CASSLSGQGTTEAFF.

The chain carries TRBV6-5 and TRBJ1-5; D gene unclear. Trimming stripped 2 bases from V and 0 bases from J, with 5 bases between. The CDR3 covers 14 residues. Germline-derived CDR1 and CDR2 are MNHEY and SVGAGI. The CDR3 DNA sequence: TGTGCCAGCAGTTACAGCGCTAGCAATCAGCCCCAGCATTTT. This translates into CASSYSASNQPQHF.

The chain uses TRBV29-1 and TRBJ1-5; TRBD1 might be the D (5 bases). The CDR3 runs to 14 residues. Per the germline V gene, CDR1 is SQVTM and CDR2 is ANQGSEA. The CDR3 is CSRGGQQGHQPQHF. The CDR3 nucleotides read TGCAGTCGGGGGGGTCAGCAGGGACATCAGCCCCAGCATTTT.

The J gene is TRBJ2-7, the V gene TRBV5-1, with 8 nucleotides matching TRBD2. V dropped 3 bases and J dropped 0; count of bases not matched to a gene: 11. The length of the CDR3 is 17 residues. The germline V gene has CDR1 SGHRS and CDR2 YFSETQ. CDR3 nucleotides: TGCGCCAGCAGCTCGAAGACACCCGGACTAGCCTCCTACGAGCAGTACTTC. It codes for CASSSKTPGLASYEQYF.

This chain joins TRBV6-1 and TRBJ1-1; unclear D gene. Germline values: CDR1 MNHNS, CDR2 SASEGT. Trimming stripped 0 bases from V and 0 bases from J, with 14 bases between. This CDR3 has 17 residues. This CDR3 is CASSEALLQTMNTEAFF. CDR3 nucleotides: TGTGCCAGCAGTGAAGCTCTTTTACAGACCATGAACACTGAAGCTTTCTTT.